Listed below are T cell receptor beta chains from one sample, sequenced in a study of blood T cells in healthy people across ages. TCRdb re-called the 5' RACE reads with MiXCR, one entry per CDR3 protein. The sample holds approximately 800,000 distinct CDR3 sequences, roughly 25% seen once. These data are also associated with another study on T cells of mothers and their children.

Sequenced material: blood. The receptors shown here come from a boy aged 10-17 years in good health. CDR3s include the opening cysteine and the closing phenylalanine or tryptophan. Fields, in order: V gene, clone size, D gene, J gene, CDR3 DNA, CDR3 protein. D genes are given only for firm matches. The size of a clone is reported for some rows only, either as once, few or many, or as a class for expanded clones.

TRBV7-9	few	-	TRBJ1-2	TGTGCCAGCAGCTTATTGGAGGGAAGTAGTGGCTACACCTTC	CASSLLEGSSGYTF
TRBV5-1	-	-	TRBJ2-5	TGCGCCAGCAGCCACGGACCCTCATTCGCAGAGACCCAGTACTTC	CASSHGPSFAETQYF
TRBV7-9	-	-	TRBJ2-5	TGTGCCAGCAGCTTAACGCCCCCCCTCGGCAATGAGCCGTTCTTC	CASSLTPPLGNEPFF
TRBV29-1	few	-	TRBJ1-1	TGCAGCGTTGAACAGTGGGGGACTGAAGCTTTCTTT	CSVEQWGTEAFF
TRBV2	-	TRBD1	TRBJ2-4	TGTGCCATCCGACAGGGGACCTACAAAAACATTCAGTACTTC	CAIRQGTYKNIQYF
TRBV20-1	-	-	TRBJ2-7	TGCAGTGCTAGGAGCGGAAGGAGCTCCTACGAGCAGTACTTC	CSARSGRSSYEQYF
TRBV6-6	-	-	TRBJ2-1	TGTGCCAGCAGTTACCCGGCAGGGTATAGCGTATATGAGCAGTTCTTC	CASSYPAGYSVYEQFF
TRBV5-6	-	-	TRBJ2-7	TGTGCCAGCAGCGGGGTCACTGACTACGAGCAGTACTTC	CASSGVTDYEQYF
TRBV6-2/TRBV6-3	-	TRBD2	TRBJ2-4	TGTGCCAGCAGTTCCCCCGGGACTAGCGATCACATTCAGTACTTC	CASSSPGTSDHIQYF
TRBV6-2/TRBV6-3	few	-	TRBJ2-6	TGTGCCAGCAATAATAACAGGGCTGGGGCCAACGTCCTGACTTTC	CASNNNRAGANVLTF
TRBV29-1	-	TRBD2	TRBJ2-1	TGCAGCACACAACTAGCGGGTGGTTCCTACAATGAGCAGTTCTTC	CSTQLAGGSYNEQFF
TRBV6-5	-	TRBD1	TRBJ1-2	TGTGCCAGCCGAGACGACAGGGGGCCGGATGGCTACACCTTC	CASRDDRGPDGYTF
TRBV7-9	few	TRBD1	TRBJ1-2	TGTGCCAGCAGCCCCAACAGGGGTGACTATGGCTACACCTTC	CASSPNRGDYGYTF
TRBV20-1	-	TRBD2	TRBJ2-1	TGCAGTGCTAGTAATGCGGGAGGTTCCAATGAGCAGTTCTTC	CSASNAGGSNEQFF
TRBV28	-	TRBD1	TRBJ2-7	TGTGCCAGCAGCACGACAGGGCCCGAGCAGTACTTC	CASSTTGPEQYF
TRBV6-5	few	-	TRBJ2-7	TGTGCCAGCAGTTACTCGGCAGGGGACTGGCTCGAGCAGTACTTC	CASSYSAGDWLEQYF
TRBV20-1	-	-	TRBJ1-5	TGCAGTGCAACCTCAGGGACGGACAATCAGCCCCAGCATTTT	CSATSGTDNQPQHF
TRBV7-9	few	-	TRBJ2-7	TGTGCCAGCAGCCCCACGACGTCGAGGGGGCAGTACTTC	CASSPTTSRGQYF
TRBV2	few	-	TRBJ2-7	TGTGCCAGCAGTGAATGGGGGGTGGCGTACGAGCAGTACTTC	CASSEWGVAYEQYF
TRBV7-8	few	-	TRBJ1-4	TGTGCCAGCAGCTTATCGGAACAGTATAATGAAAAACTGTTTTTT	CASSLSEQYNEKLFF
TRBV5-6	-	-	TRBJ1-5	TGTGCCAGCAGCTTGAACAGGGTTCAGCCCCAGCATTTT	CASSLNRVQPQHF
TRBV5-1	-	TRBD2	TRBJ2-5	TGCGCCAGCAGCTCTGGGGCGGGAGATGAAGAGACCCAGTACTTC	CASSSGAGDEETQYF
TRBV5-4	few	TRBD1	TRBJ2-1	TGTGCCAGCAGCCCAATCGGGACAGGGACTTACAATGAGCAGTTCTTC	CASSPIGTGTYNEQFF
TRBV11-3	few	-	TRBJ2-7	TGTGCCAGCAGCCGAGGGACGGCTGACGAGCAGTACTTC	CASSRGTADEQYF
TRBV7-9	many	-	TRBJ2-7	TGTGCCAGCAGCTTAGCCGGTATACAGGGCGCCTACGAGCAGTACTTC	CASSLAGIQGAYEQYF
TRBV6-5	many	-	TRBJ1-1	TGTGCCAGCAGTTATCATCGGCAAATCCTGGCAACAGGGCGGACTGAAGCTTTCTTT	CASSYHRQILATGRTEAFF
TRBV2	once	-	TRBJ2-3	TGTGCCAGCAGTGAGCTAGCGAGGGATACGCAGTATTTT	CASSELARDTQYF
TRBV13	few	TRBD2	TRBJ2-1	TGTGCCAGCAGCGAAGGGACTAGCGGCCTTCACAATGAGCAGTTCTTC	CASSEGTSGLHNEQFF
TRBV7-2	-	TRBD2	TRBJ2-3	TGTGCCAGCAGCTTAGTTGGTCTTCTGGCGGGGGGTTTCACAGATACGCAGTATTTT	CASSLVGLLAGGFTDTQYF
TRBV20-1	few	TRBD1	TRBJ1-3	TGCAGTGCTAGAGTTGACAGGGTCTCTGGAAACACCATATATTTT	CSARVDRVSGNTIYF
TRBV4-3	-	TRBD2	TRBJ2-3	TGCGCCAGCAGCCAAGATAACCGGGGGGGCCACGGAACAGATACGCAGTATTTT	CASSQDNRGGHGTDTQYF
TRBV6-6	few	TRBD1	TRBJ1-4	TGTGCCAGCAGTAGCCAGGGGGGGGCATATGAAAAACTGTTTTTT	CASSSQGGAYEKLFF
TRBV20-1	few	-	TRBJ2-3	TGCAGTGCTAGAGTGTTGGGGGACGCCTCTTGGGATACGCAGTATTTT	CSARVLGDASWDTQYF
TRBV18	few	-	TRBJ2-3	TGTGCCAGCCCACCCAGCACAGATACGCAGTATTTT	CASPPSTDTQYF
TRBV12-3/TRBV12-4	many	TRBD2	TRBJ2-7	TGTGCCAGCAGTGGGGGGGGATCCTACGAGCAGTACTTC	CASSGGGSYEQYF
TRBV12-3/TRBV12-4	few	-	TRBJ2-7	TGTGCCAGCAGCAGGGAATTTACCACCTACGAGCAGTACTTC	CASSREFTTYEQYF
TRBV6-2/TRBV6-3	few	TRBD1	TRBJ2-1	TGTGCCAGCAGTTTTAGACAGGGAAAGGTTGAGCAGTTCTTC	CASSFRQGKVEQFF
TRBV7-2	-	TRBD2	TRBJ2-7	TGTGCCAGCAGCTTAGGGGCCCAGCGGGAGTGGGGCTACGAGCAGTACTTC	CASSLGAQREWGYEQYF
TRBV25-1	few	TRBD1	TRBJ2-1	TGTGCCAGCAGTCCCTCGAGGGCAGGGGGAATACTACCGGGTTCCTACAATGAGCAGTTCTTC	CASSPSRAGGILPGSYNEQFF
TRBV20-1	-	-	TRBJ2-7	TGCAGTGCTAGAGATCACCGTAGGGGATCCTACGAGCAGTACTTC	CSARDHRRGSYEQYF